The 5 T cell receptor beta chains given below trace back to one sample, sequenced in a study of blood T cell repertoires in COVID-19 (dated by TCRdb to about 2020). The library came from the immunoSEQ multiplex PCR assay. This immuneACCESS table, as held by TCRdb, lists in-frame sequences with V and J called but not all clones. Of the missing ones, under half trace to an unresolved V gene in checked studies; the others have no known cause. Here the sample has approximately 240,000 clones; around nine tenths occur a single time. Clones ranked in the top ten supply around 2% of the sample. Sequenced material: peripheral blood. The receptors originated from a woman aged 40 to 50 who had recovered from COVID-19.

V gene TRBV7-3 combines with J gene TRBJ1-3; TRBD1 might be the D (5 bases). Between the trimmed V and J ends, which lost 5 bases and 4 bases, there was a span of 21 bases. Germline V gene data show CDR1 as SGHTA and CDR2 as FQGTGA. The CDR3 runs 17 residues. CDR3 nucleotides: TGTGCCAGCAGCCCTTGGGGTAAGGGGCATGAAGGAAACACCATATATTTT. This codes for CASSPWGKGHEGNTIYF. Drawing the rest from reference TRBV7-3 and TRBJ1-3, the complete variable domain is GAGVSQTPSNKVTEKGKYVELRCDPISGHTALYWYRQSLGQGPEFLIYFQGTGAADDSGLPNDRFFAVRPEGSVSTLKIQRTERGDSAVYLCASSPWGKGHEGNTIYFGEGSWLTVV.

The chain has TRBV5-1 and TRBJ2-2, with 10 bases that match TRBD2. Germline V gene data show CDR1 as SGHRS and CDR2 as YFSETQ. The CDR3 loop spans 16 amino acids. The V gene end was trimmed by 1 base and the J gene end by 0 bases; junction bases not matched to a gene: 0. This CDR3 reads CASSLTSGTNTGELFF. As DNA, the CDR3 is TGCGCCAGCAGCTTGACTAGCGGGACGAACACCGGGGAGCTGTTTTTT.

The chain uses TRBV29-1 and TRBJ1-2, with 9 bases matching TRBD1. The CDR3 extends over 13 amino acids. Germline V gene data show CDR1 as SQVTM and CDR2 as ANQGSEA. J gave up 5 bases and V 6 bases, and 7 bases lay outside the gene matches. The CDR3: CSVDRGRTYGYTF. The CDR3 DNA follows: TGCAGCGTGGACAGGGGCCGAACTTATGGCTACACCTTC.

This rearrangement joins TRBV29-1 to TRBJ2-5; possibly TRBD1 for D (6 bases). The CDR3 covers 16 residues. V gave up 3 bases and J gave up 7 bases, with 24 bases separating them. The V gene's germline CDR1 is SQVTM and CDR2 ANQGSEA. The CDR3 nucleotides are TGCAGCGTTGAGGCAACAAGGACAGACCGTCGTGGGACCCAGTACTTC. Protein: CSVEATRTDRRGTQYF.

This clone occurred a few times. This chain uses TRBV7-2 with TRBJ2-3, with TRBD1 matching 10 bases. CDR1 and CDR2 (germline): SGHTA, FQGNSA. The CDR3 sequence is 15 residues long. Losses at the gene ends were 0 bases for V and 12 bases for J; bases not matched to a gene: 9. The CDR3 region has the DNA TGTGCCAGCAGCTTAGCTCTCCGGGGACAGGGGATCCAGTATTTT. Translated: CASSLALRGQGIQYF.